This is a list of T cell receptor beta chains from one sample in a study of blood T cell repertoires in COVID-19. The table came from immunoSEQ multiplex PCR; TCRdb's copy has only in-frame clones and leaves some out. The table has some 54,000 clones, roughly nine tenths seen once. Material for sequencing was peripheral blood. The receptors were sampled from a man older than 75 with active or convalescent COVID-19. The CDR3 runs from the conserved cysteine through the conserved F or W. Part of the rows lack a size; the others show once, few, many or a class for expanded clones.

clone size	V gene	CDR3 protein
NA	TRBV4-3	CASSQDFRGPEKLFF
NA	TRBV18	CASSPEFVLGGTDTQYF
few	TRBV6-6	CASSGAEAGGTYEQYF
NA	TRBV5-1	CASSSSGQGVNEQYF
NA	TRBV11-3	CASSEGTSGGTYQETQYF
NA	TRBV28	CASSSGYSNQPQHF
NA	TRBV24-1	CATSEQGHTNTGELFF
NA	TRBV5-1	CASSATGIGGYTF
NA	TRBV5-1	CASSLGGTSGRYEQYF
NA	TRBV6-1	CASSVLGTGPNGELFF
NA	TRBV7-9	CASSLGPLAGAYQETQYF
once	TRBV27	CASRAGGKGITEAFF
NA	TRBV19	CASSGTSGGHPSTDTQYF
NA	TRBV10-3	CAISPDRGQETQYF
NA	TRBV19	CASSIGGSNQPQHF
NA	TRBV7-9	CASSFSGTGVFGYTF
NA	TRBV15	CATSREQGPSYEQYF
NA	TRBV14	CASSQPRGPSYEQYF
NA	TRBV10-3	CAISAQGAQETQYF
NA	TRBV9	CASRTQGPDTEAFF
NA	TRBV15	CATSRYTGASGNTIYF
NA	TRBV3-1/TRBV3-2	CASSQRGGFYTF
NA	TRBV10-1	CASSDGGSEETQYF
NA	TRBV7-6	CASSTRQRTAGNTIYF
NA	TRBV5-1	CASSLGGRTDTQYF
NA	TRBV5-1	CASSGDSNYGYTF
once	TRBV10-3	CAIRSTGVGNTIYF